The T cell receptor (beta chain) described here comes from a study of glioma-infiltrating T cells after dendritic cell vaccination. Generated by immunoSEQ multiplex PCR, the TCRdb table keeps only in-frame clones and is missing some. The repertoire holds fewer than 75,000 clones, with about 84% as singletons. Time point indicated: after dendritic cell vaccination, including at tumor progression/relapse. The input for sequencing was blood, taken after dendritic cell vaccination. The TCR sequence derives from a human donor with glioblastoma.

CDR3 sequence reads: CASSLRLWGHTGTRSYNEQFF. DNA for the CDR3: TGCGCCAGCAGCTTGCGCCTGTGGGGACACACCGGGACTAGGTCATACAATGAGCAGTTCTTC. The chain carries TRBV5-1 and TRBJ2-1; 8 bases fit TRBD2. The germline gives CDR1 SGHRS, CDR2 YFSETQ. The CDR3 is 21 amino acids. The V segment lost 1 base and the J segment 4 bases; nucleotides outside the gene matches: 22.